This entry is about one T cell receptor (beta chain). The draw of peripheral blood yielded roughly 10 milliliters from each donor. This sample is drawn from a study of blood T cells in healthy people across ages. This CDR3 has 14 amino acids. Germline V gene sequence: CDR1 MNHEY, CDR2 SVGEGT. V shed 6 bases and J shed 7 bases, with 16 bases lying between them. A J-beta primer mix and a sample-barcoded 5' primer were used in a second PCR of roughly 6 to 11 cycles. From the 5' RACE reads, TCRdb called clonotypes with MiXCR, one entry per CDR3 protein. The sample holds 540,000 or so distinct CDR3 sequences, 40% to 50% seen once.

The specimen was blood. The rearrangement joins TRBV6-2 or TRBV6-3 to TRBJ2-1; no firm D call. This TCR was sampled from a man aged 80 or over in good health. The CDR3 sequence is CASSPHRRRNEQFF. The CDR3 DNA sequence: TGTGCCAGCAGCCCCCATAGAAGACGGAATGAGCAGTTCTTC.